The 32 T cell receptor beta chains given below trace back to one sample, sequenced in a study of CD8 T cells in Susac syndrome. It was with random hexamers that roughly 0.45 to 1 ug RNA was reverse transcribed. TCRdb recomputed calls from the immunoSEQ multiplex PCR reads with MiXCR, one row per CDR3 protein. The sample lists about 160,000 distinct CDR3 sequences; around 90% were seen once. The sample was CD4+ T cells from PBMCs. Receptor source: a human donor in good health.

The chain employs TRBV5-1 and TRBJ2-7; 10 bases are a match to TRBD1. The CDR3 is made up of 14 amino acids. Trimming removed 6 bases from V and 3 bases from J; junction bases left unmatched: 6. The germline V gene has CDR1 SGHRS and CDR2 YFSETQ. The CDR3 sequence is CASTGQGRIYEQYF. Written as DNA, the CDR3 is TGCGCCAGCACGGGACAGGGGCGAATCTACGAGCAGTACTTC.

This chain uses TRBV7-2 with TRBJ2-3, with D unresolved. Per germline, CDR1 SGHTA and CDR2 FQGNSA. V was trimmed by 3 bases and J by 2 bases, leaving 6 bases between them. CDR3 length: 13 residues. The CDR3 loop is CASSFDTTDTQYF. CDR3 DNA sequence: TGTGCCAGCAGCTTCGACACCACAGATACGCAGTATTTT. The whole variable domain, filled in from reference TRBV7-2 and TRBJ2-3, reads GAGVSQSPSNKVTEKGKDVELRCDPISGHTALYWYRQSLGQGLEFLIYFQGNSAPDKSGLPSDRFSAERTGGSVSTLTIQRTQQEDSAVYLCASSFDTTDTQYFGPGTRLTVL.

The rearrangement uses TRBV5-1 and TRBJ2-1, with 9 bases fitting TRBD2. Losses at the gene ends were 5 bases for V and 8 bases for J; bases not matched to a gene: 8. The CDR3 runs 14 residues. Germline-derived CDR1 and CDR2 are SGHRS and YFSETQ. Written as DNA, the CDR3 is TGCGCCAGCAGGTCAAGGACTAGCGTCTATGAGCAGTTCTTC. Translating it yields CASRSRTSVYEQFF.

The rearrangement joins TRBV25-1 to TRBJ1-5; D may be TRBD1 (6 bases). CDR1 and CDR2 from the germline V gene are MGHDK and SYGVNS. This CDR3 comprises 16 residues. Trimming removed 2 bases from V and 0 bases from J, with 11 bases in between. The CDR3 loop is CASSERDNYSNQPQHF. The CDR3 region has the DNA TGTGCCAGCAGTGAAAGGGACAACTATAGCAATCAGCCCCAGCATTTT. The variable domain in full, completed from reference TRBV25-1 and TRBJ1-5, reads EADIYQTPRYLVIGTGKKITLECSQTMGHDKMYWYQQDPGMELHLIHYSYGVNSTEKGDLSSESTVSRIRTEHFPLTLESARPSHTSQYLCASSERDNYSNQPQHFGDGTRLSIL.

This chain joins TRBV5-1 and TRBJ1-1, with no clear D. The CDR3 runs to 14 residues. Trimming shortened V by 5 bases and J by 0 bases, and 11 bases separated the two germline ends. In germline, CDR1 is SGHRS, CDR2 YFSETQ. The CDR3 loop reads CASRVGQMNTEAFF. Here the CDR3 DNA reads TGCGCCAGCAGGGTCGGCCAGATGAACACTGAAGCTTTCTTT.

This chain's CDR3 is CASSIVGSYGYTF. The CDR3 DNA sequence: TGTGCCAGTAGTATCGTCGGAAGCTATGGCTACACCTTC. The chain uses TRBV19 and TRBJ1-2; no clear D gene. V dropped 3 bases and J dropped 4 bases, with 9 bases sitting between them. The germline V gene has CDR1 LNHDA and CDR2 SQIVND (reference sequence). CDR3 length equals 13 residues.

This chain's CDR3 is CSVGSGAQPQHF. The DNA of the CDR3 is TGCAGCGTTGGTTCGGGCGCTCAGCCCCAGCATTTT. This rearrangement joins TRBV29-1 to TRBJ1-5; D uncertain. CDR3 length equals 12 residues. Trimming stripped 4 bases from V and 6 bases from J, with 10 bases between. The germline CDR1 and CDR2 sequences are SQVTM and ANQGSEA.

The CDR3 spells CAWSVFRTLPNRDTQYF. CDR3 nucleotides: TGTGCCTGGAGTGTATTCCGGACTCTCCCCAATCGAGATACGCAGTATTTT. The chain carries TRBV30 and TRBJ2-3; weak D call: TRBD2 (5 bases). The germline V and J ends were trimmed by 0 bases and 5 bases, with 21 bases remaining between them. Germline V gene sequence: CDR1 GTSNPN, CDR2 SVGIG (reference sequence). The CDR3 has 17 amino acids.

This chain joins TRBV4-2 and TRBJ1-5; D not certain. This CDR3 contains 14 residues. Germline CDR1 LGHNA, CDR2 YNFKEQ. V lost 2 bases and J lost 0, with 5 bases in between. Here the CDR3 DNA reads TGTGCCAGCAGCCAACAAATTAGCAATCAGCCCCAGCATTTT. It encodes CASSQQISNQPQHF.

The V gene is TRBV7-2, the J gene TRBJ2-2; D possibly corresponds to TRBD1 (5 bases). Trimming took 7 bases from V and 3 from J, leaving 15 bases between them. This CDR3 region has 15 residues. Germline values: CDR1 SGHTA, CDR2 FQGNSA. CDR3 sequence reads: CASTFRLGDTGELFF. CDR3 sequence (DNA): TGTGCCAGCACTTTTAGGTTAGGGGACACCGGGGAGCTGTTTTTT.

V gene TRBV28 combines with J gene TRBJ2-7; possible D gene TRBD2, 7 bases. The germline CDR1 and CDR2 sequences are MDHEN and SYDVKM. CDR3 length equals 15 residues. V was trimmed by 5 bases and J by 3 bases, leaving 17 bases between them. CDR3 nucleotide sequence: TGTGCCAGCAGTCCTCCGGGGGGCTCGGTCTACGAGCAGTACTTC. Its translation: CASSPPGGSVYEQYF.

CDR3 coding DNA: TGCAGTGCCCGGTCTGGGGTGGATGAGCAGTTCTTC. Translated, it gives CSARSGVDEQFF. The V and J genes are TRBV20-1 and TRBJ2-1; no firm D call. CDR1 and CDR2 from the germline V gene are DFQATT and SNEGSKA (reference sequence). The CDR3 totals 12 residues. Trimming cost V 6 bases and J 8 bases, with 14 bases left between them.

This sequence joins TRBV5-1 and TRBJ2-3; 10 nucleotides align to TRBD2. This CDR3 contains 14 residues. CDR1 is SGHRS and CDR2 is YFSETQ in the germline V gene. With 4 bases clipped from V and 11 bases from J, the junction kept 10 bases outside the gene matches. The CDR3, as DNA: TGCGCCAGCAGCGAAAGCGGGAGGGCCGCAGTGCAGTATTTT. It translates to CASSESGRAAVQYF.

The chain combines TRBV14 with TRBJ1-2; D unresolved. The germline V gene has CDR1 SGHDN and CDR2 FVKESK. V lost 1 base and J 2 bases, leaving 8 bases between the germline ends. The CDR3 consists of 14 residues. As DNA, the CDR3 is TGTGCCAGCAGCCAAGTCGGCAGAAACTATGGCTACACCTTC. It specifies CASSQVGRNYGYTF.

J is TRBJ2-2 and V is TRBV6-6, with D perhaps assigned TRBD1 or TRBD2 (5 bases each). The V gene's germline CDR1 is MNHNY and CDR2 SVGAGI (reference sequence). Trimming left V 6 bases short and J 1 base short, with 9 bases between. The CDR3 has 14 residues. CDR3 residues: CASSGTENTGELFF. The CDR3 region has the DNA TGTGCCAGCAGCGGGACGGAGAACACCGGGGAGCTGTTTTTT.

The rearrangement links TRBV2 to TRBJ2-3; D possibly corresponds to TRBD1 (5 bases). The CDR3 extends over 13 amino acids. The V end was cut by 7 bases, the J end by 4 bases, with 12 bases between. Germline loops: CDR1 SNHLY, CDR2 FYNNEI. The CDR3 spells CASKGYPADTQYF. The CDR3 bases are TGTGCCAGCAAGGGGTATCCCGCAGATACGCAGTATTTT.

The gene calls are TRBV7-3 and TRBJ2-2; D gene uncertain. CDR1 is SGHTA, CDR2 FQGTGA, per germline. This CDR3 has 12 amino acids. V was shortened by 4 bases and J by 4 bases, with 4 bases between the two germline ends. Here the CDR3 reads CASSSPTGELFF. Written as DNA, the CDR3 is TGTGCCAGCAGCTCTCCCACCGGGGAGCTGTTTTTT.

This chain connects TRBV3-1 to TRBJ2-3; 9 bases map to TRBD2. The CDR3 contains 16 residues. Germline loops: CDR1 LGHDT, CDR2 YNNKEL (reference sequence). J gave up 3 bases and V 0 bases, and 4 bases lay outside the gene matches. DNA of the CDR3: TGTGCCAGCAGCCAAGATGTGGGACTAGCAACAGATACGCAGTATTTT. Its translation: CASSQDVGLATDTQYF.

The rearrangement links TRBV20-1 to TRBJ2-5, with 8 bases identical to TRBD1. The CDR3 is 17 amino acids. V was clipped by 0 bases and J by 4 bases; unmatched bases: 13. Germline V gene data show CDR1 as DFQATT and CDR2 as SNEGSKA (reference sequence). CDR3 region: CSAREDRASSRGETQYF. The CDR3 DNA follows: TGCAGTGCTAGAGAGGACAGGGCTAGCTCGAGGGGAGAGACCCAGTACTTC.

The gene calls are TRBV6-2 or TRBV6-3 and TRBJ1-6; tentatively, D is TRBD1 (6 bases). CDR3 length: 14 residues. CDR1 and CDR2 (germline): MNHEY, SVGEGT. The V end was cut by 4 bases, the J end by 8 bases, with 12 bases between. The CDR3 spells CASSLQGIHSPLHF. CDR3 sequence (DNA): TGTGCCAGCAGTTTACAGGGTATTCATTCACCCCTCCACTTT.

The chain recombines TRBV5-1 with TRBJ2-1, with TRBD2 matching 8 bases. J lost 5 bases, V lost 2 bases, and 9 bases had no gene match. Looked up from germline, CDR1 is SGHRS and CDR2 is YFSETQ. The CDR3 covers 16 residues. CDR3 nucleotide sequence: TGCGCCAGCAGCTTAGGCGGGGGGTCCCTTCACAATGAGCAGTTCTTC. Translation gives CASSLGGGSLHNEQFF.

The CDR3 coding sequence is TGTGCCAGCAGTGAACAGGGGGCGCGGAACACTGAAGCTTTCTTT. Residues: CASSEQGARNTEAFF. This chain uses TRBV6-1 with TRBJ1-1; 8 bases match TRBD1. The ends lost 2 bases at V and 1 base at J; junction bases unmatched: 3. Germline assignment: CDR1 MNHNS and CDR2 SASEGT. CDR3 size: 15 residues.

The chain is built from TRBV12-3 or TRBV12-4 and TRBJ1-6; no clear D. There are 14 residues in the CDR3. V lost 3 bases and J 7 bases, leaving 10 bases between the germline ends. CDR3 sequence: CASSFRMGNSPLHF. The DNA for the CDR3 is TGTGCCAGCAGTTTTAGAATGGGGAATTCACCCCTCCACTTT.

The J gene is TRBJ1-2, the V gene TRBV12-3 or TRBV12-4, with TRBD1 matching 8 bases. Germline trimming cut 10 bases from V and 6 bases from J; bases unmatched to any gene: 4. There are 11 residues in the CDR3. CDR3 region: CATPTGDGYTF. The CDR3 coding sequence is TGTGCCACCCCGACAGGGGATGGCTACACCTTC.

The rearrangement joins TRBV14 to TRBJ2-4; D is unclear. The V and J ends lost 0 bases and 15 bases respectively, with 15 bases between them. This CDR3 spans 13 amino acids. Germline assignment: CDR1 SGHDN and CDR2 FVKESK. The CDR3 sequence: CASSQDLYSRGYF. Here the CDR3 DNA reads TGTGCCAGCAGCCAAGATCTGTACTCACGAGGGTACTTC.

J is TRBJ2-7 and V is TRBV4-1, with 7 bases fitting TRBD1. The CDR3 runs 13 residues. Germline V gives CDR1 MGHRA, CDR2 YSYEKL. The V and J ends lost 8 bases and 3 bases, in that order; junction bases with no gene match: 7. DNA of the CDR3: TGCGCCAGCCGACAGGGAGAGTTCTACGAGCAGTACTTC. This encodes CASRQGEFYEQYF.

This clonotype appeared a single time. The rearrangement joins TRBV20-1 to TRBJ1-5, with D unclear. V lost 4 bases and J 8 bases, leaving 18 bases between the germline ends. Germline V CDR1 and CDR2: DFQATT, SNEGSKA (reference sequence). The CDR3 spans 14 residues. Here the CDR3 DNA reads TGCAGTGCTAAATATCCCGAAACCGGGGAGCCCCAGCATTTT. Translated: CSAKYPETGEPQHF.

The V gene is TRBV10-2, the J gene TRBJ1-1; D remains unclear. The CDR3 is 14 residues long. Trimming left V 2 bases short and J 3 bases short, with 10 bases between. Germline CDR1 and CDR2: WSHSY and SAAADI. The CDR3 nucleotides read TGCGCCAGCAGTGAGGTCCGGAGCGACACTGAAGCTTTCTTT. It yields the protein CASSEVRSDTEAFF.

CDR3 amino acids: CSARVRERETQYF. The CDR3 DNA follows: TGCAGTGCTAGAGTCCGGGAGCGGGAGACCCAGTACTTC. V and J are TRBV20-1 and TRBJ2-5, with D possibly being TRBD2 (6 bases). This CDR3 contains 13 residues. Germline V CDR1 and CDR2: DFQATT, SNEGSKA (reference sequence). Between the trimmed V and J ends, which lost 1 base and 5 bases, there was a span of 11 bases.

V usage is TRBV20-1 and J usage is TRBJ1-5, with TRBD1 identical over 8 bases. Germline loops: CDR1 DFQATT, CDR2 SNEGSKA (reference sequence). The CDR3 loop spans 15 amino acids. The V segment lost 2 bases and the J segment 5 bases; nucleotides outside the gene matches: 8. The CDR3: CSARRGQGGYQPQHF. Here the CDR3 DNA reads TGCAGTGCTAGACGTGGACAGGGAGGATATCAGCCCCAGCATTTT.

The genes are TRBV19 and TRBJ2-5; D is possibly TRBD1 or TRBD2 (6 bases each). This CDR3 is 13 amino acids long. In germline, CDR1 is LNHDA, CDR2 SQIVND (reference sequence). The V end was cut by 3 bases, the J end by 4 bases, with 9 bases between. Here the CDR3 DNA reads TGTGCCAGTAGTATGAGGGGGGCAGAGACCCAGTACTTC. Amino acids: CASSMRGAETQYF.

The CDR3 nucleotides are TGCAGCGTCGGGACAGTCCCCCAAGAGACCCAGTACTTC. Its protein product is CSVGTVPQETQYF. The chain links TRBV29-1 to TRBJ2-5; the match to TRBD1 covers 7 bases. CDR1 is SQVTM and CDR2 is ANQGSEA in the germline V gene. CDR3 length equals 13 residues. J lost 1 base, V lost 6 bases, and 5 bases had no gene match.